A single sample is the source of the 30 T cell receptor beta chains below, sequenced in a study of identical twins (dated by TCRdb to 2016 to 2017). Library creation used 5' RACE. Sequenced using an Illumina HiSeq 2000. The public reads were quality trimmed at Q25 with fastp and then assembled into clones with MiXCR by TCRdb, keeping productive beta chains. For every CDR3 protein sequence, its rows merge into one entry that carries the most common genes and DNA. For this sample there are about 160,000 distinct CDR3 sequences; 3% to 4% appear just once. Around 8% of the sample comes from the top ten. The sample comprised memory T cells sorted from blood. According to the study, the label for this sample's cell subset or site signals: CD45RO+ enriched T cells. The receptors shown here come from a man between 18 and 35 years old in good health.

This clonotype came up many times. CDR3 DNA sequence: TGCGCCAGCAGCGGGCAAGGGGGGCGCGGTGAAAAACTGTTTTTT. Translated: CASSGQGGRGEKLFF. The V gene is TRBV5-1, the J gene TRBJ1-4; a possible D gene is TRBD1 (6 bases). The CDR3 runs to 15 residues. Trimming took off 4 bases at V and 7 bases at J, with 17 bases between the two ends. Per the germline V gene, CDR1 is SGHRS and CDR2 is YFSETQ.

This clonotype has a count of ten or more. This sequence joins TRBV25-1 and TRBJ1-3; TRBD1 is a possible D gene (6 bases). The CDR3 runs 15 residues. Germline values: CDR1 MGHDK, CDR2 SYGVNS. Trimming stripped 8 bases from V and 4 bases from J, with 18 bases between. The CDR3 sequence is CASQGVAGGGNTIYF. The CDR3 DNA reads TGTGCCAGCCAGGGCGTCGCTGGGGGCGGAAACACCATATATTTT. The full variable domain, its missing parts supplied by reference TRBV25-1 and TRBJ1-3, is EADIYQTPRYLVIGTGKKITLECSQTMGHDKMYWYQQDPGMELHLIHYSYGVNSTEKGDLSSESTVSRIRTEHFPLTLESARPSHTSQYLCASQGVAGGGNTIYFGEGSWLTVV.

This clonotype came up many times. J is TRBJ2-2 and V is TRBV29-1, with TRBD1 identical over 11 bases. Germline CDR1 reads SQVTM; CDR2 reads ANQGSEA. The CDR3 consists of 14 residues. J gave up 5 bases and V 6 bases, and 5 bases lay outside the gene matches. CDR3: CSVTGQGATGELFF. In DNA form, the CDR3 reads TGCAGCGTGACAGGACAGGGGGCGACCGGGGAGCTGTTTTTT.

This clonotype has a count of ten or more. The V call is TRBV20-1, the J call TRBJ1-2, with TRBD1 as a possible D gene (5 bases). Trimming removed 6 bases from V and 2 bases from J, with 19 bases in between. CDR3 size: 15 residues. The germline V gene has CDR1 DFQATT and CDR2 SNEGSKA (reference sequence). The CDR3 DNA follows: TGCAGTGCCGGGGGGGGGAACCGTGGGAACTATGGCTACACCTTC. This codes for CSAGGGNRGNYGYTF.

This clonotype has at least ten counts. The chain carries TRBV29-1 and TRBJ2-5; D could derive from TRBD1 or TRBD2 (6 bases each). Trimming pared 6 bases from V and 5 bases from J, leaving 16 bases between. In germline, CDR1 is SQVTM, CDR2 ANQGSEA. This CDR3 contains 13 residues. CDR3 sequence (DNA): TGCAGCGTCGCCTTAGGGGGAGGCGAGACCCAGTACTTC. It is translated as CSVALGGGETQYF.

This clonotype was seen many times. The chain combines TRBV27 with TRBJ1-1; D is possibly TRBD1 (5 bases). V shed 3 bases and J shed 2 bases, with 10 bases lying between them. The germline V gene has CDR1 MNHEY and CDR2 SMNVEV (reference sequence). The CDR3 is 14 amino acids. The CDR3 region is CASSFGAINTEAFF. CDR3 in DNA: TGTGCCAGCAGTTTTGGGGCAATAAACACTGAAGCTTTCTTT.

CDR3 nucleotides: TGTGCCAGCAGCGTAGTAGGGACCACCGGGGAGCTGTTTTTT. It specifies CASSVVGTTGELFF. The chain uses TRBV4-2 and TRBJ2-2; D could derive from TRBD1 or TRBD2 (5 bases each). Germline CDR1 and CDR2: LGHNA and YNFKEQ. This CDR3 has 14 amino acids. Trimming stripped 5 bases from V and 4 bases from J, with 11 bases between.

This clonotype has a count of ten or more. The rearrangement uses TRBV29-1 and TRBJ1-3; perhaps TRBD1 as D (6 bases). From germline, CDR1 is SQVTM and CDR2 ANQGSEA. V gave up 0 bases and J gave up 5 bases, with 11 bases separating them. The CDR3 totals 14 residues. The CDR3 nucleotides are TGCAGCGTTGAAGACCGGACAGTCCGAAACACCATATATTTT. Translating gives CSVEDRTVRNTIYF.

This clonotype was detected many times. The chain is built from TRBV6-5 and TRBJ1-6; the match to TRBD1 covers 8 bases. Germline CDR1 is MNHEY and CDR2 is SVGAGI. V shed 3 bases, J shed 7 bases, and the junction held 8 bases outside the gene matches. The CDR3 length is 16 residues. DNA of the CDR3: TGTGCCAGCAGTTATTCAGGGGGCAGTTGGAATTCACCCCTCCACTTT. Protein: CASSYSGGSWNSPLHF.

This clonotype was seen ten or more times. This rearrangement joins TRBV19 to TRBJ1-1; D perhaps matches TRBD1 (6 bases). This CDR3 is 14 amino acids long. Germline V gene sequence: CDR1 LNHDA, CDR2 SQIVND (reference sequence). Between the trimmed V and J ends, which lost 7 bases and 0 bases, there was a span of 12 bases. The CDR3 nucleotides are TGTGCCAGTACTCGGACAGTTATGAACACTGAAGCTTTCTTT. Protein: CASTRTVMNTEAFF.

This clonotype was seen many times. V is TRBV3-1 and J is TRBJ2-3; TRBD2 matches 7 bases. The CDR3 is 16 amino acids. Germline CDR1 reads LGHDT; CDR2 reads YNNKEL (reference sequence). V was pared by 1 base and J by 3 bases, with 7 bases of the junction left unmatched. In DNA, the CDR3 is TGTGCCAGCAGCCAAGGCCCTAGCGGAAAAACAGATACGCAGTATTTT. Translating it yields CASSQGPSGKTDTQYF.

This clonotype has only a few counts. The chain combines TRBV20-1 with TRBJ2-1; D remains ambiguous. V was pared by 0 bases and J by 3 bases, with 9 bases between. CDR1 is DFQATT and CDR2 is SNEGSKA in the germline V gene (reference sequence). The CDR3 has 14 amino acids. CDR3 bases: TGCAGTGCTAGAGACGTTTTCATCTACAATGAGCAGTTCTTC. Protein sequence: CSARDVFIYNEQFF.

This clonotype was detected many times. The gene calls are TRBV18 and TRBJ1-4; a possible D gene is TRBD1 (5 bases). This CDR3 region has 13 residues. Germline CDR1 is KGHSH and CDR2 is LQKENI. Trimming shortened V by 2 bases and J by 8 bases, and 9 bases separated the two germline ends. The CDR3 protein is CASSPRSGEKLFF. CDR3 bases: TGTGCCAGCTCACCAAGGTCAGGGGAAAAACTGTTTTTT. Using reference TRBV18 and TRBJ1-4 for the parts outside the CDR3, the full variable domain is NAGVMQNPRHLVRRRGQEARLRCSPMKGHSHVYWYRQLPEEGLKFMVYLQKENIIDESGMPKERFSAEFPKEGPSILRIQQVVRGDSAAYFCASSPRSGEKLFFGSGTQLSVL.

This clonotype was observed many times. The chain employs TRBV30 and TRBJ2-2; tentatively, D is TRBD1 or TRBD2 (5 bases each). The germline V and J ends were trimmed by 4 bases and 0 bases, with 15 bases remaining between them. CDR1 and CDR2 (germline): GTSNPN, SVGIG (reference sequence). The CDR3 sequence is 16 residues long. This chain's CDR3 is CAWKRRGDANTGELFF. CDR3 DNA sequence: TGTGCCTGGAAACGACGTGGGGACGCGAACACCGGGGAGCTGTTTTTT.

This clonotype was recorded at least ten times. J is TRBJ1-1 and V is TRBV6-1, with a possible D match to TRBD1 (6 bases). Germline V CDR1 and CDR2: MNHNS, SASEGT. The CDR3 runs 15 residues. V was trimmed by 3 bases and J by 2 bases, leaving 13 bases between them. This chain's CDR3 is CASSEGGGPNTEAFF. CDR3 coding DNA: TGTGCCAGCAGTGAGGGAGGGGGACCAAACACTGAAGCTTTCTTT.

This clonotype appeared many times. This chain links TRBV12-3 or TRBV12-4 with TRBJ2-1; TRBD2 is a possible D gene (6 bases). Trimming took off 1 base at V and 2 bases at J, with 12 bases between the two ends. CDR3 size: 16 residues. CDR3 nucleotides: TGTGCCAGCAGTTTAGAAGCGGGCCTAACCTACAATGAGCAGTTCTTC. Amino acid sequence: CASSLEAGLTYNEQFF.

This clonotype was detected many times. The rearrangement links TRBV18 to TRBJ1-4, with unresolved D. With 3 bases removed from V and 0 bases from J, the gap between germline ends came to 5 bases. The CDR3 has 14 residues. CDR1 is KGHSH and CDR2 is LQKENI in the germline V gene. The CDR3 nucleotides read TGTGCCAGCTCACCGAGCTCAACTAATGAAAAACTGTTTTTT. Its translation: CASSPSSTNEKLFF.

Ten or more counts support this clonotype. The J gene is TRBJ2-1, the V gene TRBV7-9; 11 bases map to TRBD2. Germline CDR1 is SEHNR and CDR2 is FQNEAQ (reference sequence). The CDR3 spans 17 residues. J gave up 9 bases and V 5 bases, and 15 bases lay outside the gene matches. The CDR3 region is CASSPPIRLAGIGEQFF. The CDR3 nucleotides read TGTGCCAGCAGCCCACCGATTAGACTAGCGGGAATCGGTGAGCAGTTCTTC.

The table lists this clonotype with many counts. V and J are TRBV14 and TRBJ1-2, with D uncertain. The germline V gene encodes CDR1 SGHDN and CDR2 FVKESK. V was trimmed by 1 base and J by 3 bases, leaving 6 bases between them. This CDR3 has 13 amino acids. This chain's CDR3 is CASSQVRHYGYTF. The CDR3 DNA reads as TGTGCCAGCAGCCAAGTTCGCCACTATGGCTACACCTTC.

This clonotype was detected ten times or more. The V gene is TRBV7-8, the J gene TRBJ2-1; a weak D match, TRBD2 (6 bases). The germline V and J ends were trimmed by 1 base and 3 bases, with 10 bases remaining between them. This CDR3 contains 15 residues. In germline, CDR1 is SGHVS, CDR2 FQNEAQ. The CDR3 DNA follows: TGTGCCAGCAGCTTAGTCTCGGGAGTCTACAATGAGCAGTTCTTC. It is translated as CASSLVSGVYNEQFF.

In this sample, this clonotype turned up many times. The chain couples TRBV20-1 to TRBJ2-2; D is unclear. The germline gives CDR1 DFQATT, CDR2 SNEGSKA (reference sequence). There are 12 residues in the CDR3. The germline V and J ends were trimmed by 4 bases and 4 bases, with 7 bases remaining between them. For the CDR3, the DNA is TGCAGTGCTAAATGGGGCACCGGGGAGCTGTTTTTT. Amino acid sequence: CSAKWGTGELFF.

This clonotype was recorded many times. This sequence joins TRBV4-3 and TRBJ2-2, with D perhaps TRBD1 (6 bases). Germline CDR1 LGHNA, CDR2 YSLEER. V shed 2 bases and J shed 5 bases, with 15 bases lying between them. The CDR3 spans 16 residues. The DNA for the CDR3 is TGCGCCAGCAGCCAAATAGGTCCCGGGACAACCGGGGAGCTGTTTTTT. This translates into CASSQIGPGTTGELFF.

This clonotype showed up many times. V is TRBV12-3 or TRBV12-4 and J is TRBJ2-1; D remains ambiguous. Trimming left V 6 bases short and J 4 bases short, with 10 bases between. CDR3 length equals 13 residues. The CDR3 nucleotides read TGTGCCAGCAGCCTCGGGTTATACAATGAGCAGTTCTTC. Protein product: CASSLGLYNEQFF.

The table lists this clonotype with many counts. CDR3 DNA: TGCAGCGTCGAGGTTTCCTCAACGGATACGCAGTATTTT. It translates to CSVEVSSTDTQYF. The rearrangement uses TRBV29-1 and TRBJ2-3, with D unclear. In germline, CDR1 is SQVTM, CDR2 ANQGSEA. V lost 6 bases to trimming and J lost 6 bases, with 16 bases between them. The CDR3 covers 13 residues.

Many counts were recorded for this clonotype. This chain links TRBV5-5 with TRBJ2-1, with 7 positions matching TRBD1. The J segment lost 6 bases and the V segment lost 3 bases, leaving 9 bases of the junction unmatched. Germline CDR1 is SGHKS and CDR2 is YYEKEE (reference sequence). The CDR3 has 15 amino acids. Written as DNA, the CDR3 is TGTGCCAGCAGCTACCTCATTACAGGGGCCAATGAGCAGTTCTTC. Protein: CASSYLITGANEQFF. The entire variable domain, with the rest obtained from reference TRBV5-5 and TRBJ2-1, is as follows: DAGVTQSPTHLIKTRGQQVTLRCSPISGHKSVSWYQQVLGQGPQFIFQYYEKEERGRGNFPDRFSARQFPNYSSELNVNALLLGDSALYLCASSYLITGANEQFFGPGTRLTVL.

Many counts were recorded for this clonotype. CDR3 in amino acids: CASSHPWTVYGYTF. As DNA, the CDR3 is TGTGCCAGTAGTCATCCCTGGACAGTTTATGGCTACACCTTC. The chain uses TRBV19 and TRBJ1-2, with a tentative D call TRBD1 (6 bases). The CDR3 runs to 14 residues. The germline CDR1 and CDR2 sequences are LNHDA and SQIVND (reference sequence). V lost 5 bases to trimming and J lost 5 bases, with 15 bases between them.

This clonotype was counted ten times or more. V usage is TRBV6-5 and J usage is TRBJ1-1, with D unclear. V lost 2 bases and J lost 3, with 10 bases in between. The CDR3 consists of 14 residues. Germline lookup yields CDR1 MNHEY and CDR2 SVGAGI. The CDR3: CASSYMASDTEAFF. The CDR3 DNA follows: TGTGCCAGCAGTTACATGGCGTCTGACACTGAAGCTTTCTTT.

This clonotype was seen a few times. J is TRBJ2-2 and V is TRBV20-1; TRBD2 agrees at 10 bases. With V trimmed by 6 bases and J by 2 bases, 6 bases remained unmatched. The CDR3 has 15 amino acids. Germline V CDR1 and CDR2: DFQATT, SNEGSKA (reference sequence). The CDR3: CSADGLAENTGELFF. CDR3 coding DNA: TGCAGTGCCGACGGACTAGCGGAAAACACCGGGGAGCTGTTTTTT.

The gene calls are TRBV2 and TRBJ1-3; D is unclear. Germline V lookup: CDR1 SNHLY, CDR2 FYNNEI. V lost 5 bases, J lost 0 bases, and 8 bases lay in between. The CDR3 length is 14 residues. DNA for the CDR3: TGTGCCAGCAGTTTCGGAAGCTCTGGAAACACCATATATTTT. It specifies CASSFGSSGNTIYF.

This clonotype came up a few times. This chain links TRBV19 with TRBJ2-1; 8 nucleotides agree with TRBD1. Germline-derived CDR1 and CDR2 are LNHDA and SQIVND (reference sequence). This CDR3 region has 14 residues. V gave up 3 bases and J gave up 9 bases; unmatched junction bases: 7. DNA for the CDR3: TGTGCCAGTAGTATCGCAGGGGGCTTTATTGAGCAGTTCTTC. Its protein is CASSIAGGFIEQFF.